Below, 26 T cell receptor beta chains from the same sample are listed, as sequenced in a study of blood T cell repertoires in COVID-19. Produced via immunoSEQ multiplex PCR; TCRdb's table is partial and in-frame only. This table has about 250,000 clones, 65% to 90% appearing once. The sample comprised PBMCs or T cells enriched from blood (not recorded which). These TCRs come from a man aged 18-30 years who had recovered from COVID-19.

The chain recombines TRBV7-3 with TRBJ2-1, with 10 nucleotides matching TRBD1. Germline CDR1 SGHTA, CDR2 FQGTGA. The V gene end was trimmed by 3 bases and the J gene end by 6 bases; junction bases not matched to a gene: 2. CDR3 size: 14 residues. In DNA form, the CDR3 reads TGTGCCAGCAGCTTGGACAGGGGGGTCAATGAGCAGTTCTTC. Translation gives CASSLDRGVNEQFF. Based on the CDR3 plus reference TRBV7-3 and TRBJ2-1, the full variable domain is GAGVSQTPSNKVTEKGKYVELRCDPISGHTALYWYRQSLGQGPEFLIYFQGTGAADDSGLPNDRFFAVRPEGSVSTLKIQRTERGDSAVYLCASSLDRGVNEQFFGPGTRLTVL.

J is TRBJ2-1 and V is TRBV9, with 7 bases fitting TRBD2. The CDR3 is 15 amino acids. Trimming cost V 3 bases and J 0 bases; bases outside gene matches: 3. Germline assignment: CDR1 SGDLS and CDR2 YYNGEE. The CDR3 bases are TGTGCCAGCAGCGAAGGCGGGAGCTCCTACAATGAGCAGTTCTTC. Amino acid sequence: CASSEGGSSYNEQFF.

V usage is TRBV11-2 and J usage is TRBJ2-7, with D possibly matching TRBD1 (5 bases). The germline V and J ends were trimmed by 1 base and 6 bases, with 7 bases remaining between them. The length of the CDR3 is 12 residues. The germline gives CDR1 SGHAT, CDR2 FQNNGV. The DNA for the CDR3 is TGTGCCAGCAGCTTAGCGGACATCGAGCAGTACTTC. Translating gives CASSLADIEQYF.

The chain joins TRBV18 to TRBJ1-5, with D tentatively TRBD1 (5 bases). The germline gives CDR1 KGHSH, CDR2 LQKENI. The V end was cut by 3 bases, the J end by 0 bases, with 15 bases between. The CDR3 spans 17 residues. The chain's CDR3 is CASSPQPGHYSNQPQHF. The CDR3 nucleotides are TGTGCCAGCTCACCCCAACCAGGACACTATAGCAATCAGCCCCAGCATTTT.

The chain is built from TRBV4-1 and TRBJ2-1; D perhaps matches TRBD2 (6 bases). Germline CDR1 and CDR2: MGHRA and YSYEKL. V dropped 1 base and J dropped 0 bases, with 7 bases sitting between them. The CDR3 spans 15 residues. As DNA, the CDR3 is TGCGCCAGCAGCCAAGGCGGGATCTCCTACAATGAGCAGTTCTTC. It specifies CASSQGGISYNEQFF.

CDR3 loop: CSVEGTGANYGYTF. CDR3 in DNA: TGCAGCGTTGAAGGGACAGGGGCGAACTATGGCTACACCTTC. This chain links TRBV29-1 with TRBJ1-2, with TRBD1 identical over 9 bases. This CDR3 has 14 residues. J gave up 2 bases and V 1 base, and 2 bases lay outside the gene matches. Germline V lookup: CDR1 SQVTM, CDR2 ANQGSEA. The variable domain in full, completed from reference TRBV29-1 and TRBJ1-2, reads SAVISQKPSRDICQRGTSLTIQCQVDSQVTMMFWYRQQPGQSLTLIATANQGSEATYESGFVIDKFPISRPNLTFSTLTVSNMSPEDSSIYLCSVEGTGANYGYTFGSGTRLTVV.

The chain joins TRBV5-3 to TRBJ2-3, with D possibly TRBD2 on 6 matching bases. TRBV5-3 is an ORF, with its function uncertain. Trimming left V 3 bases short and J 0 bases short, with 8 bases between. The CDR3 runs to 14 residues. CDR3 amino acids: CARSWSGSTDTQYF. DNA for the CDR3: TGTGCCAGAAGCTGGAGCGGGAGCACAGATACGCAGTATTTT.

V is TRBV6-5 and J is TRBJ1-3, with D perhaps matching TRBD1 (6 bases). This CDR3 has 12 residues. Germline loops: CDR1 MNHEY, CDR2 SVGAGI. Trimming stripped 8 bases from V and 4 bases from J, with 9 bases between. CDR3 sequence: CASWTAGNTIYF. CDR3 in DNA: TGTGCCAGCTGGACAGCCGGAAACACCATATATTTT.

CDR3 amino acids: CASSQVSRGGELFF. The DNA of the CDR3 is TGTGCCAGCAGCCAAGTATCAAGGGGCGGGGAGCTGTTTTTT. J is TRBJ2-2 and V is TRBV3-1 (or the pseudogene TRBV3-2); D perhaps matches TRBD1 (5 bases). This CDR3 region has 14 residues. CDR1 is LGHDT, CDR2 YNNKEL, per germline (reference sequence). Trimming shortened V by 1 base and J by 7 bases, and 10 bases separated the two germline ends.

The genes are TRBV6-4 and TRBJ2-2; 9 nucleotides line up with TRBD1. The CDR3 extends over 14 amino acids. V shed 7 bases, J shed 5 bases, and the junction held 5 bases outside the gene matches. Germline assignment: CDR1 MRHNA and CDR2 SNTAGT. CDR3 sequence (DNA): TGTGCCAGCAAGTCGGACAGGGGAACCGGGGAGCTGTTTTTT. It codes for CASKSDRGTGELFF.

This chain uses TRBV12-5 with TRBJ2-3; perhaps TRBD2 as D (6 bases). This CDR3 has 15 residues. Between the trimmed V and J ends, which lost 6 bases and 4 bases, there was a span of 17 bases. Germline loops: CDR1 LGHNT, CDR2 FRNRAP. The CDR3 sequence: CASGPPGPGADTQYF. CDR3 bases: TGTGCTAGTGGCCCTCCGGGACCGGGGGCAGATACGCAGTATTTT. The full variable domain, rest sourced from reference TRBV12-5 and TRBJ2-3, is DARVTQTPRHKVTEMGQEVTMRCQPILGHNTVFWYRQTMMQGLELLAYFRNRAPLDDSGMPKDRFSAEMPDATLATLKIQPSEPRDSAVYFCASGPPGPGADTQYFGPGTRLTVL.

V usage is TRBV28 and J usage is TRBJ1-4; 9 bases are a match to TRBD1. Germline assignment: CDR1 MDHEN and CDR2 SYDVKM. The CDR3 spans 16 residues. J gave up 4 bases and V 2 bases, and 5 bases lay outside the gene matches. CDR3 protein: CASSLGADRGNEKLFF. Here the CDR3 DNA reads TGTGCCAGCAGTTTAGGGGCGGACAGGGGTAATGAAAAACTGTTTTTT.

V is TRBV13 and J is TRBJ1-4; D gene unclear. The CDR3 is made up of 14 amino acids. The germline V and J ends were trimmed by 2 bases and 0 bases, with 4 bases remaining between them. CDR1 is PRHDT, CDR2 FYEKMQ, per germline (reference sequence). The CDR3 is CASSLHTTNEKLFF. The CDR3 DNA sequence: TGTGCCAGCAGCTTACACACAACTAATGAAAAACTGTTTTTT.

The V call is TRBV28, the J call TRBJ1-1, with TRBD1 as a possible D gene (5 bases). The CDR3 runs 14 residues. The germline V and J ends were trimmed by 5 bases and 6 bases, with 16 bases remaining between them. Germline assignment: CDR1 MDHEN and CDR2 SYDVKM. For the CDR3, the DNA is TGTGCCAGCAGTGTCCGGGGGGGAGGAGCTGAAGCTTTCTTT. The encoded protein is CASSVRGGGAEAFF.

V gene TRBV19 combines with J gene TRBJ1-1; D uncertain. The germline V and J ends were trimmed by 2 bases and 4 bases, with 14 bases remaining between them. Germline CDR1 reads LNHDA; CDR2 reads SQIVND (reference sequence). The CDR3 length is 15 residues. CDR3 protein: CASSISVRLGTEAFF. The DNA for the CDR3 is TGTGCCAGTAGTATAAGCGTGCGTCTCGGCACTGAAGCTTTCTTT.

This chain joins TRBV6-1 and TRBJ2-6; D is ambiguous. The V end lost 0 bases, the J end lost 0 bases, and 9 bases lay between the germline ends. The CDR3 loop spans 17 amino acids. Germline loops: CDR1 MNHNS, CDR2 SASEGT. The CDR3 sequence is CASSEAGRSSGANVLTF. CDR3 sequence (DNA): TGTGCCAGCAGTGAAGCGGGCCGCAGCTCTGGGGCCAACGTCCTGACTTTC.

The rearrangement joins TRBV5-4 to TRBJ2-1; D possibly corresponds to TRBD1 (6 bases). Germline V gene sequence: CDR1 SGHNT, CDR2 YYREEE (reference sequence). The CDR3 is 15 residues long. The germline V and J ends were trimmed by 6 bases and 0 bases, with 13 bases remaining between them. The CDR3 sequence is CASTVDSSSYNEQFF. The CDR3 DNA is TGTGCCAGCACCGTGGACAGCAGCTCCTACAATGAGCAGTTCTTC.

This chain connects TRBV2 to TRBJ1-1; D remains unclear. V was cut by 4 bases and J by 0 bases, with 12 bases left in between. CDR1 and CDR2 from the germline V gene are SNHLY and FYNNEI. CDR3 length equals 15 residues. The CDR3 is CASSVSWGVNTEAFF. DNA of the CDR3: TGTGCCAGCAGTGTCTCATGGGGAGTGAACACTGAAGCTTTCTTT.

V usage is TRBV11-2 and J usage is TRBJ1-5; D is perhaps TRBD1 (5 bases). There are 15 residues in the CDR3. The V end was cut by 5 bases, the J end by 0 bases, with 11 bases between. Germline assignment: CDR1 SGHAT and CDR2 FQNNGV. CDR3 coding DNA: TGTGCCAGCAGCACCCAGGGCAATAGCAATCAGCCCCAGCATTTT. It codes for CASSTQGNSNQPQHF. Filled out from reference TRBV11-2 and TRBJ1-5, the complete variable domain reads EAGVAQSPRYKIIEKRQSVAFWCNPISGHATLYWYQQILGQGPKLLIQFQNNGVVDDSQLPKDRFSAERLKGVDSTLKIQPAKLEDSAVYLCASSTQGNSNQPQHFGDGTRLSIL.

The chain joins TRBV5-1 to TRBJ1-1; the D is unclear. The CDR3 totals 14 residues. CDR1 SGHRS and CDR2 YFSETQ come from the germline V gene. V was trimmed by 5 bases and J by 6 bases, leaving 17 bases between them. The CDR3 sequence is CASRVPGGRPEAFF. For the CDR3, the DNA is TGCGCCAGCAGAGTCCCCGGAGGGAGGCCTGAAGCTTTCTTT.

The chain is built from TRBV15 and TRBJ2-7; 12 bases match TRBD2. The V segment lost 4 bases and the J segment 4 bases; nucleotides outside the gene matches: 8. The CDR3 is made up of 16 amino acids. Germline V lookup: CDR1 LNHNV, CDR2 YYDKDF (reference sequence). Here the CDR3 reads CATSTLTSGSTYEQYF. As DNA, the CDR3 is TGTGCCACCAGCACCCTGACTAGCGGGAGCACATACGAGCAGTACTTC.

The chain is built from TRBV7-2 and TRBJ2-1; 11 bases are shared with TRBD2. V shed 2 bases, J shed 9 bases, and the junction held 9 bases outside the gene matches. CDR3 length: 16 amino acids. The germline CDR1 and CDR2 sequences are SGHTA and FQGNSA. In DNA form, the CDR3 reads TGTGCCAGCAGCTTACAAAGTAGCGGGAGGGCCACTGAGCAGTTCTTC. Translation: CASSLQSSGRATEQFF.

J is TRBJ2-5 and V is TRBV27; 10 positions agree with TRBD1. Trimming took 6 bases from V and 2 from J; bases not matched to a gene: 9. The CDR3 covers 16 residues. From germline, CDR1 is MNHEY and CDR2 SMNVEV (reference sequence). The CDR3 protein is CASSSRDRGRQETQYF. In DNA, the CDR3 is TGTGCCAGCAGCTCCCGTGACAGGGGGCGTCAAGAGACCCAGTACTTC.

The CDR3 protein is CASSLGFGRSYEQYF. For the CDR3, the DNA is TGTGCCAGCAGCTTAGGTTTCGGGAGGTCTTACGAGCAGTACTTC. The rearrangement joins TRBV11-2 to TRBJ2-7, with 7 positions matching TRBD2. V dropped 1 base and J dropped 4; count of bases not matched to a gene: 7. The CDR3 has 15 residues. The germline V gene has CDR1 SGHAT and CDR2 FQNNGV.

The rearrangement links TRBV5-4 to TRBJ1-2; TRBD1 matches at 9 bases. The CDR3 runs to 15 residues. Trimming took 4 bases from V and 4 from J; bases not matched to a gene: 8. Germline V gene lookup returns CDR1 SGHNT and CDR2 YYREEE (reference sequence). CDR3 residues: CASSQGQGQTYGYTF. CDR3 in DNA: TGTGCCAGCAGCCAAGGACAGGGGCAAACCTATGGCTACACCTTC.

This clone occurred a few times. The chain links TRBV2 to TRBJ2-7, with D tentatively TRBD2 (6 bases). CDR3 length equals 15 residues. The germline V gene encodes CDR1 SNHLY and CDR2 FYNNEI. The V and J ends lost 1 base and 4 bases respectively, with 14 bases between them. CDR3 sequence reads: CASSEGLLAGYEQYF. CDR3 nucleotides: TGTGCCAGCAGTGAAGGCCTCCTCGCGGGGTACGAGCAGTACTTC.